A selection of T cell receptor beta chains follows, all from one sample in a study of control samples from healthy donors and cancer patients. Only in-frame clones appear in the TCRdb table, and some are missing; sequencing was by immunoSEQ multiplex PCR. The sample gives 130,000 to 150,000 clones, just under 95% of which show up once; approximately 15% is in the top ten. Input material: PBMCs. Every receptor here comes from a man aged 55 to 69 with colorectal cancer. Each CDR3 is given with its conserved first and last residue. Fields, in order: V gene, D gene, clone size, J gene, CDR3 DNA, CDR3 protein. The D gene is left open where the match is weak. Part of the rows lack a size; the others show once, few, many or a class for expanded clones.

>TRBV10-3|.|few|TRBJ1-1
TGTGCCATCAGTGAGTTGCCGGGGGGGAGTACTGAAGCTTTCTTT
CAISELPGGSTEAFF
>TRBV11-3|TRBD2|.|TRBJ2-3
TGTGCCAGCGGACTAGCGGTGAGCACAGATACGCAGTATTTT
CASGLAVSTDTQYF
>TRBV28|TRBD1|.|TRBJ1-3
TGTGCCAGCAGTCCATCAGGGGGTGGAAACACCATATATTTT
CASSPSGGGNTIYF
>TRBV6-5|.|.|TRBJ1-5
TGTGCCAGCAGTTACTCACAGGGAAGGAGCAATCAGCCCCAGCATTTT
CASSYSQGRSNQPQHF
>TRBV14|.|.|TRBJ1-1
TGTGCCAGCATCACTGCAGGGCCCCTTCTTATGAACACTGAAGCTTTCTTT
CASITAGPLLMNTEAFF
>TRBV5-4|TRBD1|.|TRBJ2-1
TGTGCCAGCAGCTTGGTGACAGGGTCCTACAATGAGCAGTTCTTC
CASSLVTGSYNEQFF
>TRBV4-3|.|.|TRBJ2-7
TGCGCCAGCAGCCAAGTGGAATGGGGGAGCTACGAGCAGTACTTC
CASSQVEWGSYEQYF
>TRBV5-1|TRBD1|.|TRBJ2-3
TGCGCCAGCAGCTTGATAGGGGGCTATGGCACAGATACGCAGTATTTT
CASSLIGGYGTDTQYF
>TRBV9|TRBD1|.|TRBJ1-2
TGTGCCAGCAGCGCCGCAGGGGGCTATGGCTACACCTTC
CASSAAGGYGYTF
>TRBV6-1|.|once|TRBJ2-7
TGTGCCAGCAGTGAAGCGCTAAGACAGGAGGTCTACTACGAGCAGTACTTC
CASSEALRQEVYYEQYF